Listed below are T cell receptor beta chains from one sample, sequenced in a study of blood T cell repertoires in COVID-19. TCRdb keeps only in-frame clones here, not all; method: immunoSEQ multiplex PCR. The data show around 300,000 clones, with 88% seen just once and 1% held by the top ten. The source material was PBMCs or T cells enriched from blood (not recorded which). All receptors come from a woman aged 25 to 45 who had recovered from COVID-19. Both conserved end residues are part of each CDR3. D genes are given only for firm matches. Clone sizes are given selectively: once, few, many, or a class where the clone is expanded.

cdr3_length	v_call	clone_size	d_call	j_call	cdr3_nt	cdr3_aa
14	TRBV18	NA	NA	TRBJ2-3	TGTGCCAGCTCACCCTCATTGAGAACAGATACGCAGTATTTT	CASSPSLRTDTQYF
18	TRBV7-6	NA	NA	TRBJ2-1	TGTGCCAGCAGTACACCGTGGTCCGAGGCGAGCTCCTACAATGAGCAGTTCTTC	CASSTPWSEASSYNEQFF
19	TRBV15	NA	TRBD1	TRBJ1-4	TGTGCCACCAGCAGAGCCTCGGGACAGTTTTATCAACTGGGTGAAAAACTGTTTTTT	CATSRASGQFYQLGEKLFF
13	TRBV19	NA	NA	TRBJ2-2	TGTGCCAGTAGTCATGGGCGTGGCAAGGCGCTGTTTTTT	CASSHGRGKALFF
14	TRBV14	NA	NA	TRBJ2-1	TGTGCCAGCAGCCAAGAGAGGGCCGTCGATGAGCAGTTCTTC	CASSQERAVDEQFF
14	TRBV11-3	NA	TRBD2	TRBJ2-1	TGTGCCAGCAGCTCTGGTAGCGGGAGAGGTGAGCAGTTCTTC	CASSSGSGRGEQFF
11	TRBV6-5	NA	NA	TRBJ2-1	TGTGCCAGCAGTTACTCCTATGAGCAGTTCTTC	CASSYSYEQFF
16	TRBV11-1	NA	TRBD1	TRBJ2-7	TGTGCCAGCAGCGCTGACGGGACAGGGGTTTCCTACGAGCAGTACTTC	CASSADGTGVSYEQYF
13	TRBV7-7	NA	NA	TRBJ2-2	TGTGCCAGCAGCCCCGGGGGCACCGGGGAGCTGTTTTTT	CASSPGGTGELFF
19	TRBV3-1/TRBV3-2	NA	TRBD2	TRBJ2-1	TGTGCCAGCAGCCAAACCGGACTAGCGGGAGTAGGAACGGGCAATGAGCAGTTCTTC	CASSQTGLAGVGTGNEQFF
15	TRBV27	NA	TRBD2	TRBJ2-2	TGTGCCAGCTCCAACGGGCTAGCGGGGACCGGGGAGCTGTTTTTT	CASSNGLAGTGELFF
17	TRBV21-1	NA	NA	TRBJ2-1	TGTGCCAGCAGCAAAGGTTACGCTTGGGGGGGCTTCAATGAGCAGTTCTTC	CASSKGYAWGGFNEQFF
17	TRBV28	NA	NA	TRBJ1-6	TGTGCCAGCAGTTTATGGGGGGGGAGCTCCTATAATTCACCCCTCCACTTT	CASSLWGGSSYNSPLHF
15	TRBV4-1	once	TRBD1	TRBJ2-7	TGCGCCAGCAGCCAGGGGGGACAGGCCTCCTACGAGCAGTACTTC	CASSQGGQASYEQYF
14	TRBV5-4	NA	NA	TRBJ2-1	TGTGCCAGCGTGCCGGACTCACGTCGGGATGAGCAGTTCTTC	CASVPDSRRDEQFF
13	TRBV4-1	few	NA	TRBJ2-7	TGCGCCAGCAGCCCTAGTAGGGGGGGCGAGCAGTACTTC	CASSPSRGGEQYF
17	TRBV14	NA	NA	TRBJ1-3	TGTGCCAGCAGCCAAGATCTTCCAGGAACATCTGGAAACACCATATATTTT	CASSQDLPGTSGNTIYF
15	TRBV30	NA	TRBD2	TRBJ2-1	TGTGCCTGGAACACCGGGACTAGCGGTTACAATGAGCAGTTCTTC	CAWNTGTSGYNEQFF
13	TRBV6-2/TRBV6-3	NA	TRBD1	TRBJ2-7	TGTGCCAGCAGTCCCGGGACAGGGTTCGAGCAGTACTTC	CASSPGTGFEQYF
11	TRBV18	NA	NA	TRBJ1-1	TGTGCCAGCTCTCCGGGGGGGGGAGCTTTCTTT	CASSPGGGAFF
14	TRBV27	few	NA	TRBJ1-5	TGTGCCAGCAGAAATGGGGGGAGGGATCAGCCCCAGCATTTT	CASRNGGRDQPQHF
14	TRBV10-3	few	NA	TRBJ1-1	TGTGCCATCAGTGGAAAGGGGGTAGAAACTGAAGCTTTCTTT	CAISGKGVETEAFF
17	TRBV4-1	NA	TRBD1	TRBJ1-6	TGCGCCAGCAGCCAAAGAAGTGGTGACAGGGTGAATTCACCCCTCCACTTT	CASSQRSGDRVNSPLHF
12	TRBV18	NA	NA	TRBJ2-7	TGTGCCAGCTCACCCGAGTCTAGCGAGCAGTACTTC	CASSPESSEQYF
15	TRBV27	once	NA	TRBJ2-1	TGTGCCAGCAGTTCTTTACGGGAAGCATTCAATGAGCAGTTCTTC	CASSSLREAFNEQFF
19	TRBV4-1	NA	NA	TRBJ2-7	TGCGCCAGCAGCCAAGGGCGCGGGGGTCGGACCAGGGGAGACTACGAGCAGTACTTC	CASSQGRGGRTRGDYEQYF
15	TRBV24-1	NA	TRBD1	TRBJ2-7	TGTGCCACCAGTGACCCCCGGACAGGGGCCTACGAGCAGTACTTC	CATSDPRTGAYEQYF
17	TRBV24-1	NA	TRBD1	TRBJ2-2	TGTGCCACCAGTGACACGCCGGGACAGGGGCACACCGGGGAGCTGTTTTTT	CATSDTPGQGHTGELFF
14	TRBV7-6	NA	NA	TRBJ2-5	TGTGCCAGCAGCGGAGGAAGGTACCAAGAGACCCAGTACTTC	CASSGGRYQETQYF
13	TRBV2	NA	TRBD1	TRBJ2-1	TGTGCCAGCAGGCGGGACAGGGACAATGAGCAGTTCTTC	CASRRDRDNEQFF
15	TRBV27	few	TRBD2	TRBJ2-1	TGTGCCAGCAGTTTCGGGGGGACCTTCTACAATGAGCAGTTCTTC	CASSFGGTFYNEQFF
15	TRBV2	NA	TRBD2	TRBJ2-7	TGTGCCAGCAGTGGGAGGACTAGCGGGAGATCCGAGCAGTACTTC	CASSGRTSGRSEQYF
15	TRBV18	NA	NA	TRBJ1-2	TGTGCCAGCTCACCACGGACACAAACTAACTATGGCTACACCTTC	CASSPRTQTNYGYTF
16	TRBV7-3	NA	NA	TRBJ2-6	TGTGCCAGCAGTCGACAGACCCTAAGTGGGGCCAACGTCCTGACTTTC	CASSRQTLSGANVLTF
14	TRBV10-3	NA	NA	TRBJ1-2	TGTGCCATCTATGCTTCGACGGGGGGAGATGGCTACACCTTC	CAIYASTGGDGYTF